Below, 15 T cell receptor beta chains from the same sample are listed, as sequenced in a study of CD8 T cells in ankylosing spondylitis. Findings of the study overall: In ankylosing spondylitis blood, a motif of 7 to 9 highly homologous TCR beta variants appeared characteristic.

Their antigens are not known. TCRdb processed the 5' RACE reads anew with MiXCR; each CDR3 protein has one entry. The sample lists around 770,000 distinct CDR3 sequences; under 20% were seen once. Sequenced material: blood, either unsorted or a sorted T cell fraction (not recorded which). These TCRs come from a male donor with ankylosing spondylitis.

This clonotype was observed many times. The V gene is TRBV20-1, the J gene TRBJ2-1; D remains ambiguous. The V end was cut by 7 bases, the J end by 8 bases, with 3 bases between. CDR3 length equals 8 residues. The germline gives CDR1 DFQATT, CDR2 SNEGSKA (reference sequence). As DNA, the CDR3 is TGCAGTGTTGATGAGCAGTTCTTC. Its protein is CSVDEQFF.

V and J are TRBV7-7 and TRBJ2-3; a weak D match, TRBD2 (6 bases). V was cut by 5 bases and J by 5 bases, with 14 bases left in between. The CDR3 is made up of 14 amino acids. The germline V gene encodes CDR1 SSHAT and CDR2 FNYEAQ (reference sequence). This CDR3 reads CASSRNPGLDTQYF. DNA for the CDR3: TGTGCCAGCAGCCGTAATCCGGGACTAGATACGCAGTATTTT.

This clonotype was counted many times. A junction end diverges from the germline sequence, so it may reflect a read error. V and J are TRBV20-1 and TRBJ1-1, with D unclear. Germline V lookup: CDR1 DFQATT, CDR2 SNEGSKA (reference sequence). There are 14 residues in the CDR3. CDR3 in amino acids: CSARPPGRNAEAFF. For the CDR3, the DNA is TGCAGTGCTAGACCCCCGGGAAGGAACGCTGAAGCTTTCTTT.

This clonotype has only a few counts. V usage is TRBV7-9 and J usage is TRBJ2-7; unclear D gene. This CDR3 has 14 amino acids. The germline V gene has CDR1 SEHNR and CDR2 FQNEAQ (reference sequence). Trimming shortened V by 1 base and J by 2 bases, and 9 bases separated the two germline ends. The CDR3 nucleotides are TGTGCCAGCAGCTTAGGTACCAATACCTACGAGCAGTACTTC. This encodes CASSLGTNTYEQYF.

The sample holds many counts of this clonotype. This chain links TRBV5-1 with TRBJ1-4, with D possibly matching TRBD1 (6 bases). Trimming shortened V by 4 bases and J by 7 bases, and 17 bases separated the two germline ends. Germline values: CDR1 SGHRS, CDR2 YFSETQ. This CDR3 is built from 15 residues. For the CDR3, the DNA is TGCGCCAGCAGCCGCAGCGGGGGCGAAGGTGAAAAACTGTTTTTT. It specifies CASSRSGGEGEKLFF.

This clonotype showed up just a few times. V and J are TRBV29-1 and TRBJ2-2; 10 bases map to TRBD2. Germline V gives CDR1 SQVTM, CDR2 ANQGSEA. CDR3 size: 13 residues. The trim removed 6 bases at V and 7 bases at J, leaving 5 bases unmatched. DNA for the CDR3: TGCAGCGTAGTAGCGGGGGGTCTCGGGGAGCTGTTTTTT. Amino acids: CSVVAGGLGELFF.

This rearrangement joins TRBV30 to TRBJ2-1, with 14 bases lining up with TRBD2. CDR1 is GTSNPN and CDR2 is SVGIG in the germline V gene (reference sequence). This CDR3 comprises 18 residues. The V gene end was trimmed by 3 bases and the J gene end by 0 bases; junction bases not matched to a gene: 7. The CDR3 DNA reads as TGTGCCTGGAGATCCGGACTAGCGGGGGGATCCTCCTACAATGAGCAGTTCTTC. Residues: CAWRSGLAGGSSYNEQFF. The variable domain in full, completed from reference TRBV30 and TRBJ2-1, reads SQTIHQWPATLVQPVGSPLSLECTVEGTSNPNLYWYRQAAGRGLQLLFYSVGIGQISSEVPQNLSASRPQDRQFILSSKKLLLSDSGFYLCAWRSGLAGGSSYNEQFFGPGTRLTVL.

This rearrangement joins TRBV7-9 to TRBJ2-1; no reliable D call. Germline V gives CDR1 SEHNR, CDR2 FQNEAQ (reference sequence). This CDR3 is built from 15 residues. V dropped 1 base and J dropped 2 bases, with 9 bases sitting between them. Written as DNA, the CDR3 is TGTGCCAGCAGCTTAGTTCTAGGGACCTACAATGAGCAGTTCTTC. This sequence encodes CASSLVLGTYNEQFF.

This chain connects TRBV2 to TRBJ2-5, with D perhaps TRBD1 (6 bases). V was trimmed by 2 bases and J by 2 bases, leaving 12 bases between them. The germline V gene has CDR1 SNHLY and CDR2 FYNNEI. CDR3 size: 15 residues. In nucleotides, the CDR3 is TGTGCCAGCAGTGAAACACAGGGCCAACAAGAGACCCAGTACTTC. As protein: CASSETQGQQETQYF.

The chain links TRBV4-1 to TRBJ2-1; 8 nucleotides agree with TRBD2. The CDR3 runs 15 residues. J lost 6 bases, V lost 0 bases, and 4 bases had no gene match. The V gene's germline CDR1 is MGHRA and CDR2 YSYEKL. CDR3 sequence reads: CASSQDTGGGNEQFF. The CDR3 DNA reads as TGCGCCAGCAGCCAAGATACCGGGGGGGGCAATGAGCAGTTCTTC.

The J gene is TRBJ2-7, the V gene TRBV5-1; 8 bases agree with TRBD1. The V and J ends lost 4 bases and 2 bases, in that order; junction bases with no gene match: 8. This CDR3 region has 15 residues. Per germline, CDR1 SGHRS and CDR2 YFSETQ. DNA for the CDR3: TGCGCCAGCAGCCCAGGACAGGGCCCAGCCTACGAGCAGTACTTC. Translating gives CASSPGQGPAYEQYF.

This clonotype was detected ten times or more. This sequence joins TRBV20-1 and TRBJ2-3; D gene unclear. Looked up from germline, CDR1 is DFQATT and CDR2 is SNEGSKA (reference sequence). CDR3 length: 12 residues. V gave up 0 bases and J gave up 0 bases, with 1 base separating them. CDR3 in amino acids: CSARESTDTQYF. CDR3 coding DNA: TGCAGTGCTAGAGAGAGCACAGATACGCAGTATTTT.

Only a few counts were recorded for this clonotype. Germline and junction disagree at one end, which may indicate a read error. The DNA for the CDR3 is TGTGCCAGCAGCTTAAATCGGGACGGGAGAGCGAACTTC. Its translation: CASSLNRDGRANF. The rearrangement uses TRBV7-2 and TRBJ2-7; TRBD2 might be the D (6 bases). Germline CDR1 is SGHTA and CDR2 is FQGNSA. The CDR3 has 13 residues.

This clonotype appeared a few times. The rearrangement links TRBV5-1 to TRBJ2-7; D is unresolved. There are 13 residues in the CDR3. Germline V gene lookup returns CDR1 SGHRS and CDR2 YFSETQ. Trimming removed 2 bases at V and 5 bases at J, with 11 bases between. This chain's CDR3 is CASSFQEIDEQYF. The CDR3, as DNA: TGCGCCAGCAGCTTTCAGGAGATCGACGAGCAGTACTTC.

The chain carries TRBV12-3 or TRBV12-4 and TRBJ1-2; D gene ambiguous. V lost 7 bases and J 2 bases, leaving 14 bases between the germline ends. The CDR3 covers 14 residues. CDR3 sequence (DNA): TGTGCCAGCACCCCGGCAGGCCTCAACTATGGCTACACCTTC. It specifies CASTPAGLNYGYTF.